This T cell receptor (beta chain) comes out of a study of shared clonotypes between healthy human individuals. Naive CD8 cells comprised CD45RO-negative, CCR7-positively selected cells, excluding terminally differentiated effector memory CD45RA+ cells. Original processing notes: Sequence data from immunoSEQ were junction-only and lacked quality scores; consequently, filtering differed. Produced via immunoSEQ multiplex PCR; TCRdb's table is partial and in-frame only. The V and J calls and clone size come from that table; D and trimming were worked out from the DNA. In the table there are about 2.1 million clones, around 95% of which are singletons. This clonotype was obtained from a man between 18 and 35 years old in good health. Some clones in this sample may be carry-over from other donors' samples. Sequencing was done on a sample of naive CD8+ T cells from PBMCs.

The CDR3 sequence is CASSPKRADTQYF. CDR3 in DNA: TGTGCCAGCAGCCCAAAGCGTGCAGATACGCAGTATTTT. The chain has TRBV7-3 and TRBJ2-3, with D uncertain. The CDR3 sequence is 13 residues long. The germline CDR1 and CDR2 sequences are SGHTA and FQGTGA. V was pared by 5 bases and J by 4 bases, with 10 bases between.